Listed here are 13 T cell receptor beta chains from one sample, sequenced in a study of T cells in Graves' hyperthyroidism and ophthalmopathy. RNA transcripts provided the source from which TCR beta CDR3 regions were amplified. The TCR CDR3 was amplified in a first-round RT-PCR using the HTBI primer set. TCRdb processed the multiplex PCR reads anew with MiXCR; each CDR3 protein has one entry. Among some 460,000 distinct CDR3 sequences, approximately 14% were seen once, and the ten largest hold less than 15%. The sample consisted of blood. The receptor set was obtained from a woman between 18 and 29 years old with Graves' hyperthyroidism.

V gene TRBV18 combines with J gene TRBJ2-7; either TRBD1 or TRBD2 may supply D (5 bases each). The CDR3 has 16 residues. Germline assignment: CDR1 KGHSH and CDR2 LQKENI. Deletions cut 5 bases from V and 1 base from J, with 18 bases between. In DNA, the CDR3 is TGTGCCAGCTCAATCACCGGGACCCGTCCGTCCTACGAGCAGTACTTC. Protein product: CASSITGTRPSYEQYF.

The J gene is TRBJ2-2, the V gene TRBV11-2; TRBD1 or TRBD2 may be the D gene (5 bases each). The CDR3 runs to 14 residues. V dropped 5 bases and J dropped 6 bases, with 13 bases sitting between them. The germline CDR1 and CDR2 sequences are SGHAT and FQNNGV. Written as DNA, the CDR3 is TGTGCCAGCAGCCATTATCGGGGCCCCGGGGAGCTGTTTTTT. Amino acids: CASSHYRGPGELFF.

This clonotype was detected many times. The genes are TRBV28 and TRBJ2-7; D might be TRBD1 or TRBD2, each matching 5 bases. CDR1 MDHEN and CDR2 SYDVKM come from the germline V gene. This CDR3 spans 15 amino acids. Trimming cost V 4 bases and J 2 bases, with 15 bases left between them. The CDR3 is CASSSAGTGTYEQYF. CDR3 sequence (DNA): TGTGCCAGCAGTTCGGCCGGGACGGGGACCTACGAGCAGTACTTC. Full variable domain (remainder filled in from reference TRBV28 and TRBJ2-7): DVKVTQSSRYLVKRTGEKVFLECVQDMDHENMFWYRQDPGLGLRLIYFSYDVKMKEKGDIPEGYSVSREKKERFSLILESASTNQTSMYLCASSSAGTGTYEQYFGPGTRLTVT.

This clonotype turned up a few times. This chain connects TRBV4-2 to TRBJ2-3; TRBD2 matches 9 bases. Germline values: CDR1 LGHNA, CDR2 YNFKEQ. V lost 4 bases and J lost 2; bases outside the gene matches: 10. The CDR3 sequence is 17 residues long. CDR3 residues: CASSRRTSGGLTDTQYF. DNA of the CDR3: TGTGCCAGCAGCCGCCGCACGAGCGGGGGGCTCACAGATACGCAGTATTTT.

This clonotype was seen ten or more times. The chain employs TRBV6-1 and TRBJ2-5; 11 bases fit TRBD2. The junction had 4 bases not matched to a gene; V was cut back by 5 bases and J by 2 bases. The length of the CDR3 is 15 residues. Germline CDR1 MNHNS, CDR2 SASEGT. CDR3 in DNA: TGTGCCAGCAGTCCGACTAGCGGGACTCAAGAGACCCAGTACTTC. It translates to CASSPTSGTQETQYF.

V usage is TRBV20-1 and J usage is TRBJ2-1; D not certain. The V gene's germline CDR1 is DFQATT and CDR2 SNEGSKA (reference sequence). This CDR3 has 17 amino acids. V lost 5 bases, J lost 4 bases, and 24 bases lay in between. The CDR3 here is CSAQIPSLGRVYNEQFF. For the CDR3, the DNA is TGCAGTGCTCAGATCCCGTCCCTCGGAAGAGTATACAATGAGCAGTTCTTC.

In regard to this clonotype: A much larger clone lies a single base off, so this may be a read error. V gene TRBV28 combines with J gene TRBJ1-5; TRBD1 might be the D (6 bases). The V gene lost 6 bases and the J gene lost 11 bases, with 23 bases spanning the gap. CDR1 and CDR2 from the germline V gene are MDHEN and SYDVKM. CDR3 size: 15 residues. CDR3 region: CASSYLGAAPGAQHF. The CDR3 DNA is TGTGCCAGCAGCTATTTGGGGGCAGCTCCAGGGGCCCAGCATTTT.

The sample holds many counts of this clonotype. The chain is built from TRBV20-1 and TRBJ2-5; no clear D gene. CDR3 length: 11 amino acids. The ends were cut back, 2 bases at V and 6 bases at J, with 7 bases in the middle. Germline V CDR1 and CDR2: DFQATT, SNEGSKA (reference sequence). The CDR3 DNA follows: TGCAGTGCTAGATGGCAGCAGACCCAGTACTTC. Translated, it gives CSARWQQTQYF.

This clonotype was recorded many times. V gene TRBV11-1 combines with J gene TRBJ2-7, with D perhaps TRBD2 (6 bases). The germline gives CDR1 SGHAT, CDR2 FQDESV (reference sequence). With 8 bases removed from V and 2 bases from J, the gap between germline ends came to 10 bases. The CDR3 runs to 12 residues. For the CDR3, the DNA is TGTGCCAGCCGGGGGACGGCCTACGAGCAGTACTTC. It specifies CASRGTAYEQYF.

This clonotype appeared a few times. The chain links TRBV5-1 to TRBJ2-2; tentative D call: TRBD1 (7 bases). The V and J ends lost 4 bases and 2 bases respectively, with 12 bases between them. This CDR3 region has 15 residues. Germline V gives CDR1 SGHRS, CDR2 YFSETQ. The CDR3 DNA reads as TGCGCCAGCAGCAGGGGGGACAGCAACACCGGGGAGCTGTTTTTT. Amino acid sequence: CASSRGDSNTGELFF.

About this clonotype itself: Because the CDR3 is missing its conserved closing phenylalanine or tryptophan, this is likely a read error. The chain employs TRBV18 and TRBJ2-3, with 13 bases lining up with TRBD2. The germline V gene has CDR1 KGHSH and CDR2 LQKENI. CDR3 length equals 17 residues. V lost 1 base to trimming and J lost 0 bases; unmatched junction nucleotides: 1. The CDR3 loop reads CASSPRTSGGSTDTQYC. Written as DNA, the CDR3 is TGTGCCAGCTCACCACGGACTAGCGGGGGTAGCACAGATACGCAGTATTGT.

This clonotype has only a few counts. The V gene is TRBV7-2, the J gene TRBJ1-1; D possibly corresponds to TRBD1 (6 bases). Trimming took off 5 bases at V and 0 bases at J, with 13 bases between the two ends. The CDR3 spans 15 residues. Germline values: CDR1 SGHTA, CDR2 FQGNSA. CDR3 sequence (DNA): TGTGCCAGCAGCGCCCAAGGGGGGCTGAACACTGAAGCTTTCTTT. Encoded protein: CASSAQGGLNTEAFF.

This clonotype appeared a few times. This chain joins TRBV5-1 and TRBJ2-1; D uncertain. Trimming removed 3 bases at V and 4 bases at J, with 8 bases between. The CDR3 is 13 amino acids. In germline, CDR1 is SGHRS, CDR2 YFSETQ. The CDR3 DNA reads TGCGCCAGCAGCTCACAACAGTACAATGAGCAGTTCTTC. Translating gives CASSSQQYNEQFF.